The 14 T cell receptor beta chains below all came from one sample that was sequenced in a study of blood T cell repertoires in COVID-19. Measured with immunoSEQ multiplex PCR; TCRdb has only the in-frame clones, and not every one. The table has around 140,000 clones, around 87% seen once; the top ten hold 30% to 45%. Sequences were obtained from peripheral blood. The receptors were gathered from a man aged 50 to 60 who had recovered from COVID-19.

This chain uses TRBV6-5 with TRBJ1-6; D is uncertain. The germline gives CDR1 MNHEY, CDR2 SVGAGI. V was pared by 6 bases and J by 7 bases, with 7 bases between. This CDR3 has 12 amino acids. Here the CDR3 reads CASSEGNSPLHF. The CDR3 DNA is TGTGCCAGCAGCGAGGGAAATTCACCCCTCCACTTT.

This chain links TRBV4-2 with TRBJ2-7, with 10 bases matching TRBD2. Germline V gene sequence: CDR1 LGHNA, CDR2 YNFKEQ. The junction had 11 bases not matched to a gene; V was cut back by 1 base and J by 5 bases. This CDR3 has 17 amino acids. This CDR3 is CASSQVTLLAGINEQYF. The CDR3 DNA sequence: TGTGCCAGCAGCCAAGTAACCCTACTAGCGGGGATTAACGAGCAGTACTTC.

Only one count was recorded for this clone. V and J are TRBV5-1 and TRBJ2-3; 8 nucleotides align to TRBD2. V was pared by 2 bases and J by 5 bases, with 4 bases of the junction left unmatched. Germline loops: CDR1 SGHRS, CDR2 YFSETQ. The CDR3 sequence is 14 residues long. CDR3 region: CASSFSGAGDTQYF. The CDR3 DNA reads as TGCGCCAGCAGCTTTAGCGGGGCGGGAGATACGCAGTATTTT.

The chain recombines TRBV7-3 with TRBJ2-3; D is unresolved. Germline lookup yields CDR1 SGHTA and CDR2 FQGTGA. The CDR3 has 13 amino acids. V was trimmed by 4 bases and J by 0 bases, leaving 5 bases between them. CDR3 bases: TGTGCCAGCAGCTCCGGGAGCACAGATACGCAGTATTTT. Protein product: CASSSGSTDTQYF.

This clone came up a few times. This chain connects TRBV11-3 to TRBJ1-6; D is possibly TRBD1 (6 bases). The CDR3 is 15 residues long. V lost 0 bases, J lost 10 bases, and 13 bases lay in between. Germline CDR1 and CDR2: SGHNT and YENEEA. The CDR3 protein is CASSLEDSLWSPLHF. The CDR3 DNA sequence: TGTGCCAGCAGCTTAGAGGACAGTTTATGGTCACCCCTCCACTTT.

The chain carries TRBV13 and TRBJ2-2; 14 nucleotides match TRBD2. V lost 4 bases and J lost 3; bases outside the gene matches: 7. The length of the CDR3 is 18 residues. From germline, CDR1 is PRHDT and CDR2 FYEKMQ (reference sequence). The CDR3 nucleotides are TGTGCCAGCAGCTCCGGACTAGCGGGGGGCTGGGACACCGGGGAGCTGTTTTTT. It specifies CASSSGLAGGWDTGELFF.

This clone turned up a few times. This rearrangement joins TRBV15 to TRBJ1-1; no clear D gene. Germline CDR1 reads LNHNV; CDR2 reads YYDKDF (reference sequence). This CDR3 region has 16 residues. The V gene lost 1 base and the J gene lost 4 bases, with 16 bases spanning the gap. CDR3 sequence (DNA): TGTGCCACCAGCAGAGTGTTTCACGGGTTTCCCACTGAAGCTTTCTTT. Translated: CATSRVFHGFPTEAFF.

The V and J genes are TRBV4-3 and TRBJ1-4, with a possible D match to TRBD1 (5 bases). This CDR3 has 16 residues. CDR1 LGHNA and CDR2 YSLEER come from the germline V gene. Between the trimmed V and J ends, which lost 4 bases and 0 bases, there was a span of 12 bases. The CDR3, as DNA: TGCGCCAGCAGCCCCAGGGCCATCGCAACTAATGAAAAACTGTTTTTT. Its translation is CASSPRAIATNEKLFF.

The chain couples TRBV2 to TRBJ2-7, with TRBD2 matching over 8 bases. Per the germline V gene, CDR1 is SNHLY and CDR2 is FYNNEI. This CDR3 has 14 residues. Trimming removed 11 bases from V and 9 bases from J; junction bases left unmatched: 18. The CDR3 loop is CASAGLGRGDLQYF. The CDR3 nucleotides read TGTGCCTCAGCAGGTCTAGGGCGGGGGGATTTGCAGTACTTC.

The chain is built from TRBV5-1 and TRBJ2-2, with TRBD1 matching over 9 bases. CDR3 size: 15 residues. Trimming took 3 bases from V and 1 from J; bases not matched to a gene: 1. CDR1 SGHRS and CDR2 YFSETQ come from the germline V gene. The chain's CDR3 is CASSSDRGNTGELFF. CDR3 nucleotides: TGCGCCAGCAGCTCGGACAGGGGGAACACCGGGGAGCTGTTTTTT. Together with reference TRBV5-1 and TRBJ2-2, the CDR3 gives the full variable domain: KAGVTQTPRYLIKTRGQQVTLSCSPISGHRSVSWYQQTPGQGLQFLFEYFSETQRNKGNFPGRFSGRQFSNSRSEMNVSTLELGDSALYLCASSSDRGNTGELFFGEGSRLTVL.

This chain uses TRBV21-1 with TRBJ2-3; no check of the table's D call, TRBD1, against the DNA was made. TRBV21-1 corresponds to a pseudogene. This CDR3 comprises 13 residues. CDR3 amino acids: CASSDRVKDTQYF. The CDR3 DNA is TGTGCCAGCTCGGACAGGGTTAAAGATACGCAGTATTTT.

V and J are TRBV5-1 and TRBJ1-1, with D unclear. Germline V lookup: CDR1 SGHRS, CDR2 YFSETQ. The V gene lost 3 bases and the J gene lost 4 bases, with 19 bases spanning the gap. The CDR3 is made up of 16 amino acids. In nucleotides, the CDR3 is TGCGCCAGCAGCTATGGTACGGAGGGCGGCGGCACTGAAGCTTTCTTT. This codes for CASSYGTEGGGTEAFF.

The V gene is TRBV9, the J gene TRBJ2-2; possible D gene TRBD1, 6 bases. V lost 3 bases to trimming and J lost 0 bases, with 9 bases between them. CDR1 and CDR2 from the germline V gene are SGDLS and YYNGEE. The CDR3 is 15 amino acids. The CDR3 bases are TGTGCCAGCAGCGCGAGGACAGCGAACACCGGGGAGCTGTTTTTT. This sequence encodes CASSARTANTGELFF.

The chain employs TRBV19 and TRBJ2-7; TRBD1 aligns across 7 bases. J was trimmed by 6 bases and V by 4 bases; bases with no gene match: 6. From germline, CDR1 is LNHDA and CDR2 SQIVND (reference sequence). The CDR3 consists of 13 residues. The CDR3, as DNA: TGTGCCAGTAGTACAGGGACAGCCGCCGAGCAGTACTTC. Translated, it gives CASSTGTAAEQYF.